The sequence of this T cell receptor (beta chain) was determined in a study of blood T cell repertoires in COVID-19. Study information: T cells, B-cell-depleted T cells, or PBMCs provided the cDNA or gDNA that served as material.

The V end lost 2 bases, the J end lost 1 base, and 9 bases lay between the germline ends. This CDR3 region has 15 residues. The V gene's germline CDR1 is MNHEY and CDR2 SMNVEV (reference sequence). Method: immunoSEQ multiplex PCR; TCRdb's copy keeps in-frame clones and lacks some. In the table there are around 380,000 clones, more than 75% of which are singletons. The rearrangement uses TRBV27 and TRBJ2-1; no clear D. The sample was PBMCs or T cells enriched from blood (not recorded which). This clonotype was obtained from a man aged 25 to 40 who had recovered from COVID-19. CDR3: CASSLGQTSYNEQFF. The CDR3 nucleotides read TGTGCCAGCAGTTTAGGGCAAACTTCCTACAATGAGCAGTTCTTC.